The source of this TCR beta chain is a study of regulatory T cells. The primer mix had 52 TRBV and 13 TRBJ primers. Profiling relied on immunoSEQ multiplex PCR, and the TCRdb table lists in-frame clones only, not all of them. The table includes 25,000 to 40,000 clones, 93% detected once. All CD3G-deficient patients showed autoimmunity, more severe in two. CD4+ cells were sorted into CD25-high CD127-low regulatory cells and CD25-low CD127-high conventional cells. Regarding the study as a whole: Patient repertoires had restricted TRB V-J pairs and skewed V and J usage, most in Tregs. In CD3G-deficient patients, conventional CD4+ T cells were enriched for hydrophobic CDR3 residues at positions 6 and 7.

A single count supports this clone. Its antigen remains unidentified. The sequencing input was conventional CD4+ T cells sorted from blood. This receptor was identified in a child aged 2-15 years with CD3G deficiency.

CDR3 amino acids: CASSLGVEDTQYF. The DNA of the CDR3 is TGTGCCAGCAGCTTAGGGGTGGAAGATACGCAGTATTTT. The chain couples TRBV7-6 to TRBJ2-3; D gene uncertain. The length of the CDR3 is 13 residues. The germline V gene has CDR1 SGHVS and CDR2 FNYEAQ. V gave up 1 base and J gave up 5 bases, with 7 bases separating them.